This entry concerns a single TCR beta chain. Its antigen is as yet unknown. Clones were read by immunoSEQ multiplex PCR, and TCRdb kept only the in-frame ones, dropping some. The sample lists 9,500 to 15,000 clones; about two thirds were seen once. The source of the sample is a study of tissue T cells after allogeneic stem cell transplantation. Points from the study as a whole: In patients and mice, blood and spleen missed much of tissue repertoire.

The TCR comes from a woman aged 18 to 55 with breast cancer. Source: tissue from the right colon, taken at autopsy.

CDR3 sequence reads: CASSFPPSGRADEQFF. CDR3 nucleotide sequence: TGTGCCAGCAGTTTCCCTCCTAGCGGGAGGGCCGATGAGCAGTTCTTC. The V and J genes are TRBV28 and TRBJ2-1; 12 nucleotides match TRBD2. The germline gives CDR1 MDHEN, CDR2 SYDVKM. V shed 3 bases, J shed 8 bases, and the junction held 8 bases outside the gene matches. CDR3 length: 16 amino acids.